This T cell receptor beta chain is drawn from a study of blood T cell repertoires in COVID-19 (dated by TCRdb to 2019 to 2021). As for the study more broadly: Samples from collaborators originated in the United States, Italy and Spain and spanned both the acute and convalescent phases of COVID-19. The samples were drawn from two sources: the first 160 participants of the ongoing ImmuneRACE study, and fewer than 1,500 subjects contributed by 6 global collaborators. The prospective study material was composed of cDNA or gDNA derived from T cells, B-cell-depleted T cells, or PBMCs. The repertoires were released in a freely available public database intended as a resource for research on the immune response to SARS-CoV-2. Deeply sampled blood TCRbeta repertoires from subjects exposed to, actively infected with, or recovered from COVID-19 were included in the dataset. Where available, HLA class I and class II types were obtained from metadata supplied by the sample provider rather than from assay-based typing. A de-identified subject ID, COVID-19 status, age in years and sex were almost always included in the sample metadata. Study-wide conclusions, independent of this receptor: The amount of clinical and demographic metadata varied by source and participant and was provided uncurated.

TCRbeta CDR3 regions were amplified from genomic DNA by means of the immunoSEQ Assay, a bias-controlled multiplex PCR. The source study handled its data this way. The number of nucleated cells in each sample was estimated from the amplification of reference gene primers within the assay. To quantify the absolute abundance of each unique TCRbeta CDR3 rearrangement, sequence reads were collapsed and filtered. For each sample, productive Simpson clonality was calculated as the square root of Simpson's diversity index over productive rearrangements. TCRdb took this table from immuneACCESS and kept in-frame rearrangements with V and J called. Such tables lack part of the clones; where checked against another copy, unresolved V genes explain under half of the gap, and the rest is unexplained. From that table come the V and J calls and clone size; the DNA was used to work out D and trimming. This sample lists around 100,000 clones; about 81% were detected once. 7.9% of the sample belongs to the ten largest clones.

Collaborating institutions collected whole blood in K2EDTA tubes following their own protocols. Collaborator samples were shipped for TCRbeta analysis as frozen whole blood, isolated PBMCs, or DNA extracted from either sample type. Per the germline V gene, ENHRY is the CDR1 and SYGVKD is the CDR2. The CDR3 measures 13 amino acids from cysteine to phenylalanine. The kept DNA is CDR3 alone, 39 bases in frame from the first base. V was cut back by 2 bases and J by 3 bases, leaving a gap of 5 bases between them. In regard to this clone: Its antigen is currently not known. The record has no base qualities; no much larger clone is one base away.

The sequence is built from TRBV10-3 and TRBJ1-5; the D gene cannot be resolved reliably. Sequencing input: peripheral blood. This clonotype was obtained from a man between 65 and 85 years old with acute or convalescent COVID-19. The bases read TGTGCCATCAGTGAGGGCTTCAATCAGCCCCAGCATTTT. Its product reads: CAISEGFNQPQHF.